These 2 T cell receptor beta chains were sequenced from one sample in a study of HIV-infected patients and healthy controls. Whole blood was used without fractionation, so all unsorted peripheral T cells were included. About 450 ng RNA was reverse transcribed with alpha and beta constant-region primers. Using multiplexing indices, alpha and beta chain libraries were generated apart by chain-specific third strand synthesis. TCRdb re-called the 5' RACE reads through MiXCR, storing one row per CDR3 protein. Of fewer than 7,500 distinct CDR3 sequences listed, over 9.5% are singletons. Sequencing used blood, obtained before antiretroviral therapy. All receptors derive from an adult with HIV infection.

The table lists this clonotype with a few counts. The chain carries TRBV28 and TRBJ2-6; 7 nucleotides align to TRBD1. The V gene's germline CDR1 is MDHEN and CDR2 SYDVKM. The CDR3 has 14 amino acids. V lost 5 bases to trimming and J lost 4 bases; unmatched junction nucleotides: 2. The CDR3 reads CASSRTGGANVLTF. CDR3 coding DNA: TGTGCCAGCAGTAGGACAGGAGGGGCCAACGTCCTGACTTTC.

J is TRBJ2-2 and V is TRBV14; D ambiguous. The CDR3 consists of 15 residues. Germline CDR1 reads SGHDN; CDR2 reads FVKESK. V was clipped by 3 bases and J by 3 bases, with 11 bases between them. Here the CDR3 DNA reads TGTGCCAGCAGCCAGACCGAGTTCTACACCGGGGAGCTGTTTTTT. Protein product: CASSQTEFYTGELFF.